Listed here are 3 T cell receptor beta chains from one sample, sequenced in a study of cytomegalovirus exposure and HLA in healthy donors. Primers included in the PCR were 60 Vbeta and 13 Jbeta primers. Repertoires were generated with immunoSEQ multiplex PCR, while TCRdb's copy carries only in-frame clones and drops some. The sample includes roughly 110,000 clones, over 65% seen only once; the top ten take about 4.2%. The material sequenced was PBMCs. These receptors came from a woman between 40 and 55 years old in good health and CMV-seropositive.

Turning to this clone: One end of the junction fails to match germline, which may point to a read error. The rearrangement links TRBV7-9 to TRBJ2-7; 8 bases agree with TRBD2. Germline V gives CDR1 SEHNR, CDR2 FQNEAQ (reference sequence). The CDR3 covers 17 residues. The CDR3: CSSSPATRLAFTYEQYF. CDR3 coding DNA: TGTTCCAGCAGCCCCGCTACGCGACTAGCGTTTACCTACGAGCAGTACTTC.

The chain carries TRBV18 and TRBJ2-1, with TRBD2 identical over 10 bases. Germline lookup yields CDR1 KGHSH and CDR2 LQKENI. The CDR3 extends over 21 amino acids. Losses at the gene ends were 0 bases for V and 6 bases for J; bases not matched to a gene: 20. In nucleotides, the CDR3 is TGTGCCAGCTCACCACCGGGCCCGACTAGCGGGCCTGTGTTCCCTTTCAATGAGCAGTTCTTC. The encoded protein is CASSPPGPTSGPVFPFNEQFF.

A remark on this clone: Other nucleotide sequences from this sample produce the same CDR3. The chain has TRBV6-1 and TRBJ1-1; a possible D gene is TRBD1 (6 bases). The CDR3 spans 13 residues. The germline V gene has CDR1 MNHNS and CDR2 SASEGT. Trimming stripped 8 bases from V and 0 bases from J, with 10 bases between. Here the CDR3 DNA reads TGTGCCAGCCCGGGACACCTGAACACTGAAGCTTTCTTT. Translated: CASPGHLNTEAFF.